This T cell receptor (beta chain) is from a study of T cell repertoires in cytomegalovirus infection (dated by TCRdb to between 2018 and 2021). About the full investigation: The HLA type of each donor mattered for the analysis, because public TCR beta signatures pointed to carriage of CMV infection along with the matching HLA type. What the authors observed across the whole study: In both this cohort and an independent approximately 350-donor cohort, the cumulative frequency of public TCR beta family members distinguished carriers of CMV infection plus the relevant HLA type. The ex vivo response was dominated by HLA-C-restricted CMV-specific TCR beta clonotypes, and the single most frequent clonotype in two of eight donors was supplied by these HLA-C-restricted clonotypes.

The CDR3 numbers 16 residues from cysteine through phenylalanine. Only the CDR3 part of the read is kept: 48 bases, read in frame from the first base. After removal of 5 bases from V and 3 bases from J, the junction retains 8 bases not matched to a gene. The data were produced on an Illumina HiSeq 1500. TCRdb itself trimmed the public reads at Q25 with fastp, ran MiXCR and retained productive beta chains. Each CDR3 protein appears once, grouped with its most common genes and DNA. This sample is represented by roughly 300,000 distinct CDR3 sequences; over 7.5% of them were singletons. Over 3.5% of the sample is in the top ten clones. This clonotype was seen at least ten times. Its antigen remains unidentified. No base quality values were provided; no much bigger clone lies one nucleotide off.

The sequenced sample consisted of PBMCs. The source of this sequence is a human donor in good health (CMV status not recorded). Some clones in this sample may be carry-over from other donors' samples. The chain is encoded by TRBV12-3 or TRBV12-4 joined to TRBJ2-3; 10 nucleotides in the junction match TRBD2. The DNA sequence follows: TGTGCCAGCAGTGGTCTAGCGGGAGCTTTAACAGATACGCAGTATTTT. This encodes CASSGLAGALTDTQYF.